One sample yielded the 15 T cell receptor beta chains listed below, sequenced in a study of post-analysis software for immune sequencing data. Notes on the study in general: With TRBV5-6, TRBV5-1 and TRBV20-1 included, about five TRBV segments were more frequent in patients than in controls.

The library was made from cDNA and included unique molecular identifiers. Using its own MiXCR run on the PCR reads, TCRdb lists one record per CDR3 protein. The sample consists of almost 700,000 distinct CDR3 sequences, approximately 59% of them appearing once. No antigen is known for these receptors. The material sequenced was blood. These receptors originate from a girl aged 2 to 9 with multiple sclerosis.

This clonotype was seen just once. This chain connects TRBV15 to TRBJ2-1; a possible D gene is TRBD2 (5 bases). This CDR3 has 15 amino acids. Looked up from germline, CDR1 is LNHNV and CDR2 is YYDKDF (reference sequence). Trimming left V 1 base short and J 5 bases short, with 12 bases between. In nucleotides, the CDR3 is TGTGCCACCAGCAGAGGGAAAAGGGAGAACAATGAGCAGTTCTTC. Translated, it gives CATSRGKRENNEQFF.

The chain employs TRBV29-1 and TRBJ2-7, with TRBD2 matching 8 bases. J gave up 4 bases and V 3 bases, and 8 bases lay outside the gene matches. Germline V gene data show CDR1 as SQVTM and CDR2 as ANQGSEA. The CDR3 is made up of 14 amino acids. CDR3 in amino acids: CSVDASGSLYEQYF. In DNA form, the CDR3 reads TGCAGCGTTGATGCCAGCGGGAGTCTATACGAGCAGTACTTC.

The chain is built from TRBV9 and TRBJ2-7; 7 bases map to TRBD1. CDR3 length equals 14 residues. The V and J ends lost 4 bases and 5 bases, in that order; junction bases with no gene match: 9. Germline CDR1 reads SGDLS; CDR2 reads YYNGEE. CDR3: CASSPTGQVHEQYF. The CDR3 DNA follows: TGTGCCAGCAGCCCCACCGGACAGGTCCACGAGCAGTACTTC. Looking up the rest from reference TRBV9 and TRBJ2-7 gives the full variable domain: DSGVTQTPKHLITATGQRVTLRCSPRSGDLSVYWYQQSLDQGLQFLIQYYNGEERAKGNILERFSAQQFPDLHSELNLSSLELGDSALYFCASSPTGQVHEQYFGPGTRLTVT.

The sample holds a few counts of this clonotype. The J gene is TRBJ2-5, the V gene TRBV6-6; 7 bases match TRBD1. The CDR3 extends over 14 amino acids. From germline, CDR1 is MNHNY and CDR2 SVGAGI (reference sequence). With 2 bases clipped from V and 4 bases from J, the junction kept 4 bases outside the gene matches. Here the CDR3 DNA reads TGTGCCAGCAGTTACCGATCAGGGGGAGAGACCCAGTACTTC. This gives the protein CASSYRSGGETQYF.

The rearrangement links TRBV20-1 to TRBJ2-1; D gene unclear. V dropped 3 bases and J dropped 8 bases, with 17 bases sitting between them. The CDR3 sequence is 14 residues long. The V gene's germline CDR1 is DFQATT and CDR2 SNEGSKA (reference sequence). This chain's CDR3 is CSASLAGAHDEQFF. As DNA, the CDR3 is TGCAGTGCTAGCTTAGCAGGAGCCCACGATGAGCAGTTCTTC.

The chain links TRBV20-1 to TRBJ1-2, with a weak D call TRBD1 (5 bases). The germline V gene encodes CDR1 DFQATT and CDR2 SNEGSKA (reference sequence). With 0 bases removed from V and 4 bases from J, the gap between germline ends came to 12 bases. There are 14 residues in the CDR3. The CDR3 reads CSARDLRGTYGYTF. CDR3 nucleotide sequence: TGCAGTGCTAGAGATTTAAGAGGGACCTATGGCTACACCTTC.

The V call is TRBV4-3, the J call TRBJ2-1; tentative D call: TRBD2 (7 bases). Trimming took off 3 bases at V and 4 bases at J, with 16 bases between the two ends. The CDR3 length is 16 residues. CDR1 and CDR2 from the germline V gene are LGHNA and YSLEER. CDR3 coding DNA: TGCGCCAGCAGCCAGGGCTGGGGGGGCGTTTACAATGAGCAGTTCTTC. Its protein product is CASSQGWGGVYNEQFF.

The rearrangement uses TRBV3-1 and TRBJ1-2; D call uncertain. The CDR3 totals 16 residues. The germline V gene has CDR1 LGHDT and CDR2 YNNKEL (reference sequence). The ends were cut back, 0 bases at V and 3 bases at J, with 14 bases in the middle. The CDR3 sequence is CASSQEGQAWDYGYTF. For the CDR3, the DNA is TGTGCCAGCAGCCAAGAAGGGCAGGCATGGGACTATGGCTACACCTTC.

This chain uses TRBV7-2 with TRBJ1-2, with no clear D. V lost 2 bases and J lost 8, with 18 bases in between. Germline V gene lookup returns CDR1 SGHTA and CDR2 FQGNSA. The CDR3 runs to 15 residues. The CDR3 here is CASSLQAVRDLGYTF. In DNA form, the CDR3 reads TGTGCCAGCAGCTTACAGGCCGTTAGGGATTTAGGCTACACCTTC.

This clonotype was found a few times. The chain is built from TRBV7-2 and TRBJ2-1; 7 bases are shared with TRBD2. The CDR3 has 14 amino acids. Trimming took 5 bases from V and 3 from J; bases not matched to a gene: 4. Germline V gives CDR1 SGHTA, CDR2 FQGNSA. The CDR3 nucleotides read TGTGCCAGCAGCCGTGGGGGGGACTACAATGAGCAGTTCTTC. Translation: CASSRGGDYNEQFF.

Details on this clonotype: The germline gene is not matched at one end of the junction; a read error may be the cause. The genes are TRBV6-5 and TRBJ2-4, with 9 bases aligning to TRBD1. Germline V gene data show CDR1 as MNHEY and CDR2 as SVGAGI. CDR3 size: 17 residues. The CDR3 loop reads CASSYQWTGATINIQYF. The CDR3 bases are TGTGCCAGCAGTTACCAATGGACAGGGGCTACCATAAACATCCAGTACTTC.

This clonotype was seen ten or more times. The V call is TRBV29-1, the J call TRBJ2-3, with D perhaps being TRBD1 or TRBD2 (5 bases each). Germline V gene lookup returns CDR1 SQVTM and CDR2 ANQGSEA. With 7 bases removed from V and 6 bases from J, the gap between germline ends came to 23 bases. This CDR3 comprises 15 residues. CDR3 DNA sequence: TGCAGCGCTGCCGGGACGGGCAATGAGTTGGATACGCAGTATTTT. As protein: CSAAGTGNELDTQYF.

The gene calls are TRBV29-1 and TRBJ2-3; D call uncertain. Looked up from germline, CDR1 is SQVTM and CDR2 is ANQGSEA. V lost 1 base to trimming and J lost 1 base, with 12 bases between them. CDR3 length equals 15 residues. CDR3 sequence reads: CSVEVDWGGTDTQYF. The CDR3 nucleotides read TGCAGCGTTGAAGTAGACTGGGGTGGCACAGATACGCAGTATTTT.

J is TRBJ2-7 and V is TRBV21-1; the table's D gene call, TRBD1, was not cross checked with the DNA. TRBV21-1 is termed a pseudogene. The CDR3 runs to 17 residues. Written as DNA, the CDR3 is TGTGCCAGCAGCACTTTTTGCTCCGGGACACCGACCTACGAGCAGTACTTC. This gives the protein CASSTFCSGTPTYEQYF.

The sample holds one count of this clonotype. This chain uses TRBV5-1 with TRBJ2-3, with D uncertain. Germline CDR1 reads SGHRS; CDR2 reads YFSETQ. This CDR3 contains 14 residues. Between the trimmed V and J ends, which lost 3 bases and 4 bases, there was a span of 12 bases. The CDR3, as DNA: TGCGCCAGCAGCTCCGATACGGTGGCAGATACGCAGTATTTT. Protein: CASSSDTVADTQYF.